Described below is a single TCR beta chain sequence and its context. Its cognate antigen is unknown. This sample was included in a study of T-cell memory formation after mild COVID-19. TCRalpha and TCRbeta libraries used 5'RACE with constant-segment primers and UMIs. TCRdb passed the 5' RACE reads through MiXCR, listing each CDR3 protein once. The table has 430,000 or so distinct CDR3 sequences, roughly 25% seen once. Study-wide results and caveats: Clones shrinking from day 15 to 85 showed even CD4/CD8 mixes; later expanders tilted CD4+. CD8+ contracting clones occupied EMRA, while CD4+ ones occupied mainly CM and EM. Nothing confirmed that second-wave clones peaking on day 37 were specific for SARS-CoV-2.

The CDR3 is 14 amino acids. V was cut by 4 bases and J by 4 bases, with 13 bases left in between. Germline V gene data show CDR1 as SEHNR and CDR2 as FQNEAQ (reference sequence). Sequencing was carried out using PBMCs or a T cell subset sorted from them (not recorded which). The source of this sequence is an adult woman who had mild COVID-19 (a few samples of this study predate the infection). Cell type and time point are not known. This chain connects TRBV7-9 to TRBJ2-5, with TRBD2 as a possible D gene (6 bases). The chain's CDR3 is CASSYSEGRETQYF. For the CDR3, the DNA is TGTGCCAGCAGCTACTCGGAGGGCCGAGAGACCCAGTACTTC.